This paragraph reports one TCR beta chain. Its specificity is not known. The germline V and J ends were trimmed by 1 base and 4 bases, with 12 bases remaining between them. This CDR3 contains 16 residues. CDR1 and CDR2 (germline): SGHRS, YFSETQ. The repertoire was sequenced with immunoSEQ multiplex PCR; TCRdb's copy has only in-frame clones and lacks some. The sample lists a few million clones; more than 85% were seen once. The entry originates in a study of shared clonotypes between healthy human individuals. Study conclusions and caveats: A few donors had about 5.1% of their naive CD4 clonotypes in common. The study drew on few donors, limiting represented genetic and exposure-history diversity. How much donors shared clonotypes was expected to be affected by sequencing depth. Large depth notwithstanding, sorted-subset sequencing proved incomplete by rarefaction.

This TCR was recovered from a man aged 18-30 years in good health. Some clones in this sample may be carry-over from other donors' samples. The sample taken for sequencing was naive CD4+ T cells from PBMCs. Noted subset: CD45RA+ positively selected. The rearrangement joins TRBV5-1 to TRBJ2-6; the D is unclear. CDR3 in DNA: TGCGCCAGCAGCTTGAGTAGGGCTTTCGGGGCCAACGTCCTGACTTTC. It yields the protein CASSLSRAFGANVLTF.